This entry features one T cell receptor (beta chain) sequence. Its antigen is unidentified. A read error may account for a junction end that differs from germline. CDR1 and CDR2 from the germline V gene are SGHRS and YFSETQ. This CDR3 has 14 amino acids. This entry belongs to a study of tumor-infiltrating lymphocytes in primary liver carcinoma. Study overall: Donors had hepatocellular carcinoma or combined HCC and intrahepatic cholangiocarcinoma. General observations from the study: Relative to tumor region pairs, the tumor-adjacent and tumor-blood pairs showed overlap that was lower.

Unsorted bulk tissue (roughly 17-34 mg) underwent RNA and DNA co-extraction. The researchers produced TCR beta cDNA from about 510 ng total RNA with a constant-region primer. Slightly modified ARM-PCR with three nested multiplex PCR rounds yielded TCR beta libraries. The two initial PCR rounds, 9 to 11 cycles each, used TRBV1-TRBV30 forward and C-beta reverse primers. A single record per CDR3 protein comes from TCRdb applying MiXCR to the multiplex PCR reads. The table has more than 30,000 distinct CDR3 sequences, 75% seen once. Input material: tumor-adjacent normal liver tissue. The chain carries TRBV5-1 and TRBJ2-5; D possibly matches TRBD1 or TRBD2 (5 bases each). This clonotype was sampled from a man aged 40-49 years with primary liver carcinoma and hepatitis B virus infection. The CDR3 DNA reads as TGCGTCAGCAGCCTCGTGCAGGGACGCGAAACCCAGTACTTC. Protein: CVSSLVQGRETQYF. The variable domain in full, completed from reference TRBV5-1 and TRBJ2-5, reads KAGVTQTPRYLIKTRGQQVTLSCSPISGHRSVSWYQQTPGQGLQFLFEYFSETQRNKGNFPGRFSGRQFSNSRSEMNVSTLELGDSALYLCVSSLVQGRETQYFGPGTRLLVL.